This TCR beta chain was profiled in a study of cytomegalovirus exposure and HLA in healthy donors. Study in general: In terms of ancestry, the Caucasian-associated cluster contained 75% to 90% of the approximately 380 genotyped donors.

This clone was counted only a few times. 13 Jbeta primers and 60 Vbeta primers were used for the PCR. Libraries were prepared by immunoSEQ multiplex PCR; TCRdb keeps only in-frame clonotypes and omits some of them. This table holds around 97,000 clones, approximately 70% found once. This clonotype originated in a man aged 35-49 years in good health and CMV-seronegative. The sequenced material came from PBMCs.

The CDR3 sequence: CASSPAWDSAYEQYF. In nucleotides, the CDR3 is TGTGCCAGCTCACCTGCCTGGGACAGCGCCTACGAGCAGTACTTC. V usage is TRBV18 and J usage is TRBJ2-7; 7 positions agree with TRBD1. The J segment lost 2 bases and the V segment lost 3 bases, leaving 7 bases of the junction unmatched. Germline V CDR1 and CDR2: KGHSH, LQKENI. This CDR3 comprises 15 residues.